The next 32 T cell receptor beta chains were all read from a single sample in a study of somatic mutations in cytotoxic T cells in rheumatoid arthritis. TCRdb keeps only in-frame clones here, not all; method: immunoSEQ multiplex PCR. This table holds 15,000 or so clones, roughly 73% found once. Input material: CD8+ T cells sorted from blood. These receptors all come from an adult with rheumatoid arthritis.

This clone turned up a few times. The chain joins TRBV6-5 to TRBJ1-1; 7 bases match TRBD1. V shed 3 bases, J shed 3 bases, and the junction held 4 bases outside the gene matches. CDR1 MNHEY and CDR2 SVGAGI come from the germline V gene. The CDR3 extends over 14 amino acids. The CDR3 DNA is TGTGCCAGCAGTTATGACAGGGCTCACACTGAAGCTTTCTTT. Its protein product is CASSYDRAHTEAFF.

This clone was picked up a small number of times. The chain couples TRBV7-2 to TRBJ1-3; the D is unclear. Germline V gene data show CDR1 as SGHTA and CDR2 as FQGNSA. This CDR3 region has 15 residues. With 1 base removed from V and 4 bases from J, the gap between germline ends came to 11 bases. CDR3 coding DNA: TGTGCCAGCAGCTTAGTGTCAGGTGGCGGAAACACCATATATTTT. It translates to CASSLVSGGGNTIYF.

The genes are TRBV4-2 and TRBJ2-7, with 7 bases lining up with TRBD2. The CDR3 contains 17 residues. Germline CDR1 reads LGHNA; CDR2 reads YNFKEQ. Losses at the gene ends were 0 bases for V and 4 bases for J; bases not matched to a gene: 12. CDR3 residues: CASSQDPGGQGGYEQYF. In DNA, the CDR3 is TGTGCCAGCAGCCAAGATCCCGGCGGGCAGGGAGGGTACGAGCAGTACTTC.

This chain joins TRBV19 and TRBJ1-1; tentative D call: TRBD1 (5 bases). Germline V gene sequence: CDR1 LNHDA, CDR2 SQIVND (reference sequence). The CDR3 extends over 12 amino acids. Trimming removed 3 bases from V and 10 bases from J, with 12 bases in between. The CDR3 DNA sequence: TGTGCCAGTAGTATGGGGCCGGTGGGAGCTTTCTTT. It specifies CASSMGPVGAFF. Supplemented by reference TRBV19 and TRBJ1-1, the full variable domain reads DGGITQSPKYLFRKEGQNVTLSCEQNLNHDAMYWYRQDPGQGLRLIYYSQIVNDFQKGDIAEGYSVSREKKESFPLTVTSAQKNPTAFYLCASSMGPVGAFFGQGTRLTVV.

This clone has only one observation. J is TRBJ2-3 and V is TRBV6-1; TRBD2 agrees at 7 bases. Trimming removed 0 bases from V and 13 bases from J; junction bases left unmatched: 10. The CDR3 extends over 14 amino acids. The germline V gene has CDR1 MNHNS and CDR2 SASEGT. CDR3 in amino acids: CASSEALAGVWEYF. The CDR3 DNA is TGTGCCAGCAGTGAAGCATTAGCGGGCGTTTGGGAGTATTTT.

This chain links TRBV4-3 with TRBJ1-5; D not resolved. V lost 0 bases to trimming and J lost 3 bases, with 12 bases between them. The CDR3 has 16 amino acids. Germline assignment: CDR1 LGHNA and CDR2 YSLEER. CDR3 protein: CASSQDRELTNQPQHF. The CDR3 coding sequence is TGCGCCAGCAGCCAAGATAGAGAACTGACCAATCAGCCCCAGCATTTT.

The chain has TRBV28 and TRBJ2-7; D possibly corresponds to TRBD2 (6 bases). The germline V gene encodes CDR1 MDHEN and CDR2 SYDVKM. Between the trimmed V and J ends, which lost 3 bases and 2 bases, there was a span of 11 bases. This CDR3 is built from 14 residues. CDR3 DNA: TGTGCCAGCAGTTTCGGGACTCGCACCTACGAGCAGTACTTC. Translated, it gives CASSFGTRTYEQYF.

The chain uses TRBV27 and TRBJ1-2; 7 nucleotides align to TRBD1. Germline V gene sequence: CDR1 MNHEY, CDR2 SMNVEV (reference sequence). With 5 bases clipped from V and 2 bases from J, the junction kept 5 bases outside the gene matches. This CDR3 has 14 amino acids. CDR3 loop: CASSEGGQNYGYTF. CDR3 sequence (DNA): TGTGCCAGCAGTGAGGGGGGACAGAACTATGGCTACACCTTC.

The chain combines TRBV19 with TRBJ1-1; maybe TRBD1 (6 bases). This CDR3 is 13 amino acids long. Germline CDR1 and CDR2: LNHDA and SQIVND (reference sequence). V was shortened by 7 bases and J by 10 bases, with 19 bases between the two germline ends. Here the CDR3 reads CASTLDSPGGAFF. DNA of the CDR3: TGTGCCAGTACCCTGGACAGCCCCGGGGGAGCTTTCTTT.

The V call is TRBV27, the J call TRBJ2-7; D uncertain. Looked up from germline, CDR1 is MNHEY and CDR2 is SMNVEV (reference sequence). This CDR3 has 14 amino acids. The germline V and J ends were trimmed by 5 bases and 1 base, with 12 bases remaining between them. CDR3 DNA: TGTGCCAGCAGTCTGGGCGGCACTTCCTACGAGCAGTACTTC. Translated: CASSLGGTSYEQYF.

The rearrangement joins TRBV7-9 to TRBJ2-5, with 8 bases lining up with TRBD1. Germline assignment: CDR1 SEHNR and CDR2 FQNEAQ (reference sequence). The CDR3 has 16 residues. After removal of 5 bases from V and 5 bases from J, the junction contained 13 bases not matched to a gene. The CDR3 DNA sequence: TGTGCCAGCAGCCCCCAGAAGGGACAGGCTCCGGAGACCCAGTACTTC. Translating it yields CASSPQKGQAPETQYF. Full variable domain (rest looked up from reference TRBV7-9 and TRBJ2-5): DTGVSQNPRHKITKRGQNVTFRCDPISEHNRLYWYRQTLGQGPEFLTYFQNEAQLEKSRLLSDRFSAERPKGSFSTLEIQRTEQGDSAMYLCASSPQKGQAPETQYFGPGTRLLVL.

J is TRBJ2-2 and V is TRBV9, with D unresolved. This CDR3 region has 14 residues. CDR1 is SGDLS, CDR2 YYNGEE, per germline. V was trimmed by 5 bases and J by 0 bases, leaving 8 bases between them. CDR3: CASSSGTNTGELFF. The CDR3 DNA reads TGTGCCAGCAGTTCAGGAACGAACACCGGGGAGCTGTTTTTT. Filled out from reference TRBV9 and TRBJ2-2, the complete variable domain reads DSGVTQTPKHLITATGQRVTLRCSPRSGDLSVYWYQQSLDQGLQFLIQYYNGEERAKGNILERFSAQQFPDLHSELNLSSLELGDSALYFCASSSGTNTGELFFGEGSRLTVL.

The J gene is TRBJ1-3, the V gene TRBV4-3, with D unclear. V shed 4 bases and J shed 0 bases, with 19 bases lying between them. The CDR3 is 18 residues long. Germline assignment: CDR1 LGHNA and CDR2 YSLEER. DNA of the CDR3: TGCGCCAGCAGCCGCAGGCGTCTCTCCACTCGCTCTGGAAACACCATATATTTT. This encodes CASSRRRLSTRSGNTIYF.

CDR3 residues: CASSGAYEQYF. CDR3 DNA sequence: TGTGCCAGCAGCGGCGCCTACGAGCAGTACTTC. The rearrangement links TRBV2 to TRBJ2-7, with D uncertain. The CDR3 spans 11 residues. CDR1 SNHLY and CDR2 FYNNEI come from the germline V gene. With 6 bases removed from V and 2 bases from J, the gap between germline ends came to 5 bases.

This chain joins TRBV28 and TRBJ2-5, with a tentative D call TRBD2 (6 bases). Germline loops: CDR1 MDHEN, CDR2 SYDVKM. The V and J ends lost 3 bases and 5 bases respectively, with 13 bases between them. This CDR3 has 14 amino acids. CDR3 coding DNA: TGTGCCAGCAGTTTCCTCCGGGAGACGGAGACCCAGTACTTC. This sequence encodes CASSFLRETETQYF.

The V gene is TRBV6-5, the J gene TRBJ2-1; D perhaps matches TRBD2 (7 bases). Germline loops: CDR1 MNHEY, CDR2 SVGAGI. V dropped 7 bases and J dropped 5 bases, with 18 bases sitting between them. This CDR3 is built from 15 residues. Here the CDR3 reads CASIKNQGRDNEQFF. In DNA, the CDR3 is TGTGCCAGCATTAAGAACCAGGGGAGGGACAATGAGCAGTTCTTC.

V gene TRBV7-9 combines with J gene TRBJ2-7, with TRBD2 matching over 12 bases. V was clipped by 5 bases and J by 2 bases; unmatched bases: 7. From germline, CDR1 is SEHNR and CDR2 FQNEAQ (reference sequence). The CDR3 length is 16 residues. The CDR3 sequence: CASSPVTSGGPYEQYF. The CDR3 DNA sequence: TGTGCCAGCAGCCCGGTGACTAGCGGGGGTCCCTACGAGCAGTACTTC.

CDR3 loop: CASSFGAPGNHEAFF. Here the CDR3 DNA reads TGTGCCAGCAGCTTTGGGGCGCCAGGGAATCATGAAGCTTTCTTT. This chain joins TRBV5-4 and TRBJ1-1; the D gene is possibly TRBD1 (5 bases). Germline CDR1 reads SGHNT; CDR2 reads YYREEE (reference sequence). V gave up 2 bases and J gave up 7 bases, with 18 bases separating them. The length of the CDR3 is 15 residues.

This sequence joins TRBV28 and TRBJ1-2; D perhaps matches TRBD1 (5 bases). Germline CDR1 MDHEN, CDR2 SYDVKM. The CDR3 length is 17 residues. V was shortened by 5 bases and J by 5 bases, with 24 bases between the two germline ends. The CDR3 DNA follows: TGTGCCAGCAGTCTAATGGGCGGGGCTACCTTAGTGTATGGCTACACCTTC. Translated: CASSLMGGATLVYGYTF.

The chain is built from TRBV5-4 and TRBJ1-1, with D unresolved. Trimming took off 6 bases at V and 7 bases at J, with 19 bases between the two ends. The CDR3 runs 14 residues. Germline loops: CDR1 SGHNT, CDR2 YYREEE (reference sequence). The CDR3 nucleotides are TGTGCCAGCACCAGAGAACGGGGTTTGGTTGAAGCTTTCTTT. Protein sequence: CASTRERGLVEAFF.

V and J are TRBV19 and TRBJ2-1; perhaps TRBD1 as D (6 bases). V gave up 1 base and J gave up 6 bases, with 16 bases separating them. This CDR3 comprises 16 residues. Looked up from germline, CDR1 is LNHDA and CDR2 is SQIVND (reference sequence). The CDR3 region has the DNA TGTGCCAGTAGTATAGGAGGAAGAGGGGGAATCAATGAGCAGTTCTTC. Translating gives CASSIGGRGGINEQFF.

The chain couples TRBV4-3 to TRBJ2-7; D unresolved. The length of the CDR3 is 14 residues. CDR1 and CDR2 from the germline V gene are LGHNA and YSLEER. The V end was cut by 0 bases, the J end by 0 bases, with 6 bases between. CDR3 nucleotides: TGCGCCAGCAGCCAAGATCCGGGCTCCTACGAGCAGTACTTC. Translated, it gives CASSQDPGSYEQYF.

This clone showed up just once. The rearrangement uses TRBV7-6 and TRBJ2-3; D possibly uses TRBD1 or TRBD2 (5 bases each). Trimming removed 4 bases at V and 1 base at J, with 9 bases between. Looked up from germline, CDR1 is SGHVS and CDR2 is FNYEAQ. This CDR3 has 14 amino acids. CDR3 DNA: TGTGCCAGCAGCTCGAGAGGGGGCACAGATACGCAGTATTTT. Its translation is CASSSRGGTDTQYF.

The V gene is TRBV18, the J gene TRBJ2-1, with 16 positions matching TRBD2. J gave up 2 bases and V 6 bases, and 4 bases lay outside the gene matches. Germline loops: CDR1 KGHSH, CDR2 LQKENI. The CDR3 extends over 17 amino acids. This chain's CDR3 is CASSAGTSGRAYNEQFF. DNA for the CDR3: TGTGCCAGCTCCGCCGGGACTAGCGGGAGGGCCTACAATGAGCAGTTCTTC.

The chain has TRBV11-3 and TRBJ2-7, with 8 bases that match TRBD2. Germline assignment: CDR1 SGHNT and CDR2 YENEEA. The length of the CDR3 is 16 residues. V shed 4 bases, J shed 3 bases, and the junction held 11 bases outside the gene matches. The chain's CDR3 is CASSSKGVAGRYEQYF. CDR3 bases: TGTGCCAGCAGCTCCAAAGGGGTAGCGGGACGCTACGAGCAGTACTTC.

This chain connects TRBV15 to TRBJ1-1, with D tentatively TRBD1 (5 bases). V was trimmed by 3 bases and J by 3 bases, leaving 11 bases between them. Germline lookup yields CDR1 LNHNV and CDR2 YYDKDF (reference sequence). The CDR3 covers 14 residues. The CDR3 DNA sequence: TGTGCCACCAGCAGGGACGGGGGATACACTGAAGCTTTCTTT. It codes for CATSRDGGYTEAFF.

This CDR3 reads CASSWTGIMNTEAFF. The DNA for the CDR3 is TGTGCCAGCAGCTGGACAGGGATTATGAACACTGAAGCTTTCTTT. J is TRBJ1-1 and V is TRBV5-6; the match to TRBD1 covers 8 bases. CDR1 is SGHDT and CDR2 is YYEEEE in the germline V gene. V lost 3 bases and J lost 0; bases outside the gene matches: 4. The length of the CDR3 is 15 residues. The complete variable domain, with remaining parts taken from reference TRBV5-6 and TRBJ1-1, reads DAGVTQSPTHLIKTRGQQVTLRCSPKSGHDTVSWYQQALGQGPQFIFQYYEEEERQRGNFPDRFSGHQFPNYSSELNVNALLLGDSALYLCASSWTGIMNTEAFFGQGTRLTVV.

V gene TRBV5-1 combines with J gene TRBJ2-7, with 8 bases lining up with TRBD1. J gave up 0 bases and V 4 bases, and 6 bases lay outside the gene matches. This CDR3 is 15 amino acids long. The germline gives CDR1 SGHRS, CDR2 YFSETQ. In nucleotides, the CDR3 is TGCGCCAGCAGCCAGGGACAGGCGAGCTCCTACGAGCAGTACTTC. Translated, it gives CASSQGQASSYEQYF.

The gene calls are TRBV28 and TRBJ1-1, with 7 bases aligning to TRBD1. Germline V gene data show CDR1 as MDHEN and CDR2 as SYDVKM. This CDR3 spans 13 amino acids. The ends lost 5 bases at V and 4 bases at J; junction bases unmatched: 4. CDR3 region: CASSDRVGTEAFF. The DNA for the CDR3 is TGTGCCAGCAGTGACAGGGTTGGCACTGAAGCTTTCTTT.

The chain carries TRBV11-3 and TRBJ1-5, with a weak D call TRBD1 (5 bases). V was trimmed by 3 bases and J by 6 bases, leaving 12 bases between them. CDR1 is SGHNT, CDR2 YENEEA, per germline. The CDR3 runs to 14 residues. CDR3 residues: CASSFREQCQPQHF. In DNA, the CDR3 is TGTGCCAGCAGCTTCAGGGAACAATGTCAGCCCCAGCATTTT.

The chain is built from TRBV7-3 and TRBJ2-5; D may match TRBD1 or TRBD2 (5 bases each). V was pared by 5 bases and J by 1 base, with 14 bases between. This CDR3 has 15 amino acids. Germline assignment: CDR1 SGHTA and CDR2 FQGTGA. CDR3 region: CASSMNLGRQETQYF. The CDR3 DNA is TGTGCCAGCAGCATGAACCTGGGACGCCAAGAGACCCAGTACTTC.

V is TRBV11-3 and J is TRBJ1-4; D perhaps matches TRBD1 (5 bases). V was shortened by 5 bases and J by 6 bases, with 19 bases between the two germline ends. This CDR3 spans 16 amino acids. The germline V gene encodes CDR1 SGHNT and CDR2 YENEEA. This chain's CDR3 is CASSPILGDGDEKLFF. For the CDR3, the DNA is TGTGCCAGCAGCCCGATCCTAGGGGATGGAGATGAAAAACTGTTTTTT.